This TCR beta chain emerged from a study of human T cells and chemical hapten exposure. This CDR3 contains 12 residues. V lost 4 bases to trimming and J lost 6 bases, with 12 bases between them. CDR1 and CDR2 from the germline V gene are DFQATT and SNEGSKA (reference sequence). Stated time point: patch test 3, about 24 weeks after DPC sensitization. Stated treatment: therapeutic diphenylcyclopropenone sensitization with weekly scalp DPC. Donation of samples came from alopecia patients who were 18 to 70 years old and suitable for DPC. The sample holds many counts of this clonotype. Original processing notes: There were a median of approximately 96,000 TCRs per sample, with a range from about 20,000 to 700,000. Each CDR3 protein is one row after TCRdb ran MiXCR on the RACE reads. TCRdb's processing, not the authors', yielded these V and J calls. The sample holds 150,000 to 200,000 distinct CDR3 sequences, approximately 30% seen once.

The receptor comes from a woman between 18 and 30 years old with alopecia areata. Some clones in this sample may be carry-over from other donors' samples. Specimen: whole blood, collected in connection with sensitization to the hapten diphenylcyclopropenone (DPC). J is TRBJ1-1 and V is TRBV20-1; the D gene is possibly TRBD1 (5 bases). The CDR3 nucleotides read TGCAGTGCTACTCAGGGCCACGCTGAAGCTTTCTTT. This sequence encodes CSATQGHAEAFF.